This is a list of T cell receptor beta chains from one sample in a study of cytomegalovirus exposure and HLA in healthy donors. Only in-frame clones appear in the TCRdb table, and some are missing; sequencing was by immunoSEQ multiplex PCR. The sample records some 86,000 clones, roughly 80% being singletons. The source material was PBMCs. The receptors derive from a middle-aged woman in good health and CMV-seropositive. Both conserved end residues are part of each CDR3. A D gene is named only where the DNA matches it firmly. Only part of the rows carry a size: once, few, many, or a class if the clone is expanded.

d_call	clone_size	v_call	j_call	cdr3_nt	cdr3_aa
NA	NA	TRBV15	TRBJ2-5	TGTGCCACCAGCAAAGCAAATCAAGAGACCCAGTACTTC	CATSKANQETQYF
NA	NA	TRBV29-1	TRBJ2-1	TGCAGCGTTGAAAGGGGCCCCTACAATGAGCAGTTCTTC	CSVERGPYNEQFF
NA	NA	TRBV5-8	TRBJ2-7	TGTGCCAGCAGCCGGATCGGGACTTCCTACGAGCAGTACTTC	CASSRIGTSYEQYF
NA	once	TRBV6-1	TRBJ2-1	TGTGCCAGCAAGTGGGAGCACAGTGAGCAGTTCTTC	CASKWEHSEQFF
TRBD2	few	TRBV9	TRBJ2-1	TGTGCCAGCACGCGGGGGACTAACGGGCTCAATGAGCAGTTCTTC	CASTRGTNGLNEQFF
TRBD1	NA	TRBV6-5	TRBJ1-4	TGTGCCAGCAACAACAGGGGGCCAAATGAAAAACTGTTTTTT	CASNNRGPNEKLFF
NA	NA	TRBV4-1	TRBJ1-5	TGCGCCAGCAGCCAAGTAGATATGGGGCTTAGCAATCAGCCCCAGCATTTT	CASSQVDMGLSNQPQHF
TRBD1	once	TRBV30	TRBJ2-7	TGTGCCTGGACATACGGACAGGGGGCAAGCGAGCAGTACTTC	CAWTYGQGASEQYF
TRBD2	NA	TRBV7-2	TRBJ2-5	TGTGCCAGCAGCGTCAGCGGGAGGGAGACCCAGTACTTC	CASSVSGRETQYF
NA	few	TRBV6-5	TRBJ1-1	TGTGCCAGCAGTACCCGACAGAAGAACACTGAAGCTTTCTTT	CASSTRQKNTEAFF
NA	NA	TRBV6-1	TRBJ2-7	TGTGCCAGCAGTGAAGACGGGGACAAACCCTACGAGCAGTACTTC	CASSEDGDKPYEQYF
NA	NA	TRBV7-9	TRBJ1-1	TGTGCCAGCAGCTTAGGACAGGTCAACACTGAAGCTTTCTTT	CASSLGQVNTEAFF
TRBD1	NA	TRBV9	TRBJ1-2	TGTGCCAGCACCACGGATCCGGGACAGGGGGCCGAAAACTATGGCTACACCTTC	CASTTDPGQGAENYGYTF
TRBD2	NA	TRBV5-4	TRBJ2-5	TGTGCCAGCAGCATGGGCGGGGGGGCCGGTTGGGAGACCCAGTACTTC	CASSMGGGAGWETQYF
TRBD2	NA	TRBV6-1	TRBJ2-5	TGTGCCAGCCAGGGACTAGTCCCTACCCAGTACTTC	CASQGLVPTQYF
NA	NA	TRBV10-3	TRBJ1-5	TGTGCCATCAGTGAGTCAGGGGAACATCAGCCCCAGCATTTT	CAISESGEHQPQHF
NA	NA	TRBV25-1	TRBJ2-3	TGTGCCAGCAGTGAACCAGGGCCGTTGGGAGATACGCAGTATTTT	CASSEPGPLGDTQYF
NA	NA	TRBV7-9	TRBJ1-1	TGTTCCAGCAGCTTAGCGGGGACAGAAGCTTTCTTT	CSSSLAGTEAFF
NA	few	TRBV7-9	TRBJ1-1	TGTTCCAGCAGCCCCCCGGGGGCTGAAGCTTTCTTT	CSSSPPGAEAFF
NA	NA	TRBV28	TRBJ2-7	TGTGCCAGCAGCCTCTTAGCGGACTACGAGCAGTACTTC	CASSLLADYEQYF
TRBD1	once	TRBV27	TRBJ2-7	TGTGCCAGCAGTTTATCCGGGACAGTCTCCTACGAGCAGTACTTC	CASSLSGTVSYEQYF
TRBD1	NA	TRBV6-1	TRBJ1-2	TGTGCCAGCAGTGAAGAGACAGGGTTCTATGGCTACACCTTC	CASSEETGFYGYTF
NA	NA	TRBV7-9	TRBJ2-7	TGTGCCAGCAGCATGAGGACATTGCCCTACGAGCAGTACTTC	CASSMRTLPYEQYF
TRBD2	once	TRBV9	TRBJ2-1	TGTGCCAGCAGCGCGACTAGCGGGGTCTACAATGAGCAGTTCTTC	CASSATSGVYNEQFF
TRBD1	few	TRBV29-1	TRBJ1-4	TGCAGCGTCCCCGGGACAGGGCATGAAAAACTGTTTTTT	CSVPGTGHEKLFF
TRBD2	NA	TRBV7-8	TRBJ2-3	TGTGCCAGCAGCTTACCACTAGCGGGAAACAACCCCAGCACAGATACGCAGTATTTT	CASSLPLAGNNPSTDTQYF
NA	NA	TRBV10-3	TRBJ2-1	TGTGCCATCAGTGAGGCAGGGACCTACAATGAGCAGTTCTTC	CAISEAGTYNEQFF
TRBD1	NA	TRBV11-2	TRBJ1-1	TGTGCCAGCAAGGGACAGGCGAACACTGAAGCTTTCTTT	CASKGQANTEAFF
NA	NA	TRBV19	TRBJ2-7	TGTGCCAGTACCGGCGGGGGCACTGGGCAGTACTTC	CASTGGGTGQYF
TRBD2	NA	TRBV7-2	TRBJ2-7	TGTGCCAGCAGTCTACCGACTAGCGGGGGGTTGATGTCCTACGAGCAGTACTTC	CASSLPTSGGLMSYEQYF
TRBD1	NA	TRBV2	TRBJ2-5	TGTGCCAGCAGCGCAACAACGACAGGGCTGGGAGAGACCCAGTACTTC	CASSATTTGLGETQYF
NA	NA	TRBV27	TRBJ2-1	TGTGCCAGCAGTTCTGAGGCGAGCTCCTACAATGAGCAGTTCTTC	CASSSEASSYNEQFF
TRBD1	once	TRBV18	TRBJ2-3	TGTGCCAGCTCATCCGCTCCGGACAGGACAGATACGCAGTATTTT	CASSSAPDRTDTQYF
NA	NA	TRBV27	TRBJ1-1	TGTGCCAGCAGTTTTATTAGAGGTGAAGCTTTCTTT	CASSFIRGEAFF
TRBD1	NA	TRBV7-9	TRBJ2-7	TGTGCCACCGCATCAGGGGGCTCCTACGAGCAGTACTTC	CATASGGSYEQYF
NA	NA	TRBV7-8	TRBJ1-4	TGTGCCAGCAGCTCCACAGGGTTGGCACTGTTTTTT	CASSSTGLALFF
NA	NA	TRBV5-1	TRBJ2-1	TGCGCCAGCAGCTTGGAGAGGGGGTCCTACAATGAGCAGTTCTTC	CASSLERGSYNEQFF
NA	few	TRBV6-5	TRBJ1-1	TGTGCCAGCAGTTACTTAAGGGTGGCGGGGACTGAAGCTTTCTTT	CASSYLRVAGTEAFF
TRBD2	NA	TRBV14	TRBJ2-7	TGTGCCAGCAGCCAAGATAGCGGGGAGGCGAGGGAGCAGTACTTC	CASSQDSGEAREQYF
NA	NA	TRBV6-5	TRBJ2-7	TGTGCCAGCTCCCGGGATAGCTTCTACGAGCAGTACTTC	CASSRDSFYEQYF
NA	NA	TRBV6-1	TRBJ1-5	TGTGCCAGCAGGGGCCCGGGGAATAGCAATCAGCCCCAGCATTTT	CASRGPGNSNQPQHF